This T cell receptor beta chain was found in a study of T cell responses to AZD1222 COVID-19 vaccine. General study points: Sampling captured repertoires only after the peak T cell response. Females made up more of the donors, who were largely white British, and clonal diversity may have come out too low.

The germline CDR1 and CDR2 sequences are SEHNR and FQNEAQ (reference sequence). V shed 5 bases, J shed 0 bases, and the junction held 6 bases outside the gene matches. The CDR3 totals 16 residues. Method: immunoSEQ multiplex PCR; TCRdb's copy keeps in-frame clones and lacks some. The sample contains 160,000 or so clones, 85% to 90% of which appear only once. On this clone: The antigen is undetermined.

Sequenced material: peripheral blood, taken on day 0 of AZD1222 vaccination. The chain carries TRBV7-9 and TRBJ2-3, with 9 nucleotides matching TRBD2. The TCR sequence derives from an adult in good health. The CDR3 nucleotides are TGTGCCAGCAGCCCCGGGACTAGCATTAGCACAGATACGCAGTATTTT. Protein product: CASSPGTSISTDTQYF.